This T cell receptor beta chain was captured by sequencing in a study of response to subunit inactivated influenza vaccine. MiXCR was run by TCRdb on the RT-PCR reads, yielding one entry per CDR3 protein. The sample contains over 150,000 distinct CDR3 sequences, over 13% of which appear only once. This clonotype turned up a few times. Its antigen remains unidentified. The CDR3 consists of 15 residues. The germline gives CDR1 LGHDT, CDR2 YNNKEL (reference sequence). V lost 4 bases and J 5 bases, leaving 17 bases between the germline ends. Study conclusions and caveats: Every seasonal influenza vaccination brings in few new T cells, the authors suggested.

Sample: CD8+ T cells sorted from PBMCs, taken around 5 days after vaccination. This chain links TRBV3-1 with TRBJ1-2, with D unclear. This sequence originates from a man aged 50 or older who received an inactivated influenza vaccine. The CDR3 protein is CASSLSRYGPYGYTF. CDR3 in DNA: TGTGCCAGCAGCCTATCACGCTACGGGCCTTATGGCTACACCTTC. Looking up the rest from reference TRBV3-1 and TRBJ1-2 gives the full variable domain: DTAVSQTPKYLVTQMGNDKSIKCEQNLGHDTMYWYKQDSKKFLKIMFSYNNKELIINETVPNRFSPKSPDKAHLNLHINSLELGDSAVYFCASSLSRYGPYGYTFGSGTRLTVV.